This T cell receptor beta chain was identified during a study of regulatory T cells in long-lasting Graves disease (dated by TCRdb to the early 2020s). Describing the broader study: Persistent Graves' disease was defined as antithyroid drug treatment for over 5 years with persistently positive TSH receptor autoantibodies. Patients with persistent Graves' disease were compared with patients with newly diagnosed Graves' disease using TCR sequencing and RNA sequencing of peripheral blood. The study took place in China and was registered as a clinical trial. A total of around 35 samples were covered by TCR sequencing, comprising roughly 13 persistent and about 20 newly diagnosed Graves' disease patients. Antithyroid drugs had been taken for 10 to 13 years on average by persistent Graves' disease patients in the clinical cohort. Overall study results and their limits: Persistent patients shared more public clonotypes among themselves (around 3,000) than newly diagnosed patients did (approximately 870). The authors noted that the small sample size was a limitation that may lower accuracy. Compared with newly diagnosed patients, persistent Graves' disease patients had lower TCR Shannon entropy and fewer highly expanded clones, which suggests clonal expansion. Only peripheral blood was studied, because thyroid tissue, the primary lesion, was inaccessible. Sequencing and analysis were limited to the TCR beta chain. Persistent disease showed preferential use of TRBV28, TRBJ1-2 and TRBJ2-5, whereas newly diagnosed disease favored TRBV20-1 and TRBJ2-1.

This clonotype has only a few counts. Its antigen remains undetermined. Base qualities are not recorded, but no much larger clone differs from it by a single base. Sample time point, as interpreted from the label and publication: persistent/refractory GD, antithyroid drugs over 5 years with positive TRAb. For both TCR sequencing and RNA sequencing, RNA was extracted from PBMCs using TRIzol. The diagnosis of Graves' disease followed American Thyroid Association guidelines. Recruitment of patients was carried out at an endocrinology department in Xi'an, China. Each patient gave 8.5 to 9.5 milliliters of peripheral blood, collected in an EDTA anticoagulant tube. Ficoll Paque Plus density gradient separation was used to isolate PBMCs, and no additional T cell sorting was done. An Agilent 2100 Bioanalyzer and agarose gel were used to check RNA quality, and a NanoDrop 2000 was used to measure RNA concentration.

Libraries came from multiplex PCR. TCRdb shows the sequencer as Illumina HiSeq 4000. To build TCR beta libraries, CDR3 regions were amplified by Arm-PCR using iRepertoire HTBI primers. PCR products were gel purified before sequencing. Per the original workflow: Gene usage analysis of CDR3 amino acid clonotypes relied on the roughly 60 TRBV and more than twelve TRBJ segments identified across samples. COPE and FqMerger were used to merge filtered high-quality paired reads into contigs. Contigs were aligned with BLAST to IMGT TRBV, TRBD and TRBJ reference genes, and CDR3 was defined per IMGT. Any clonotype with a frequency above 0.1% was classified as a highly expanded clone. Shannon entropy was used to measure repertoire diversity, and the Gini coefficient was used to measure V-J evenness. A clonotype was considered public if more than one individual shared it. Starting from the raw public reads, TCRdb applied fastp trimming at Q25, assembled clones with MiXCR and retained in-frame beta chains. Each record represents a unique CDR3 protein, reported with the most common genes and DNA among its rows. Here the V and J calls rest on TCRdb's processing, not on the authors' analysis. The sample includes 500,000 to 700,000 distinct CDR3 sequences, with about 32% observed a single time. Of the sample, under 50% falls within the top ten clones.

The CDR3 spans 18 residues, from the cysteine through the phenylalanine. The DNA shown is the 54-base CDR3, in frame from base 1. From the germline V gene, CDR1 is SGHRS and CDR2 is YFSETQ. The germline V and J ends show losses of 0 bases and 2 bases respectively, and no gene match explains 9 bases of the junction. Sequenced material: peripheral blood mononuclear cells (PBMCs), taken when the disease was refractory, from a patient treated with antithyroid drugs. The TCR comes from a female donor with Graves disease. The chain employs TRBV5-1 and TRBJ2-7, with 12 bases matching TRBD2. DNA sequence: TGCGCCAGCAGCTTGGGGACGTCTAGCGGGAGGGAGGCCTACGAGCAGTACTTC. Its protein is CASSLGTSSGREAYEQYF.